This T cell receptor (beta chain) was obtained from a study of cytomegalovirus exposure and HLA in healthy donors. This CDR3 has 15 residues. The germline CDR1 and CDR2 sequences are LNHDA and SQIVND (reference sequence). The V and J ends lost 0 bases and 4 bases, in that order; junction bases with no gene match: 5. Study-level points and caveats: Later on, a genetic analysis was performed. It linked a missense variant in DCLRE1C with V- and J-gene trimming of TCR beta.

Vbeta (60) and Jbeta (13) primers were used in the PCR. Only in-frame clones appear in the TCRdb table, and some are missing; sequencing was by immunoSEQ multiplex PCR. The sample lists about 150,000 clones; more than 70% were seen once. As regards this clone: Its antigen is as yet unknown.

The sequencing sample was made of PBMCs. The rearrangement uses TRBV19 and TRBJ1-2; TRBD1 matches 7 bases. The sequence was obtained from a woman aged 35 to 49 in good health and CMV-seronegative. As DNA, the CDR3 is TGTGCCAGTAGTATAGAAACGGGACAGATCTATGGCTACACCTTC. Protein sequence: CASSIETGQIYGYTF. The variable domain in full, completed from reference TRBV19 and TRBJ1-2, reads DGGITQSPKYLFRKEGQNVTLSCEQNLNHDAMYWYRQDPGQGLRLIYYSQIVNDFQKGDIAEGYSVSREKKESFPLTVTSAQKNPTAFYLCASSIETGQIYGYTFGSGTRLTVV.